This is a list of T cell receptor beta chains from one sample in a study of somatic mutations in cytotoxic T cells in rheumatoid arthritis. Assay used: immunoSEQ multiplex PCR; TCRdb lists only in-frame clones, some missing. Of several thousand clones in the sample, roughly 79% were seen once. The sample taken for sequencing was CD8+ T cells sorted from blood. The receptor set was obtained from an adult with rheumatoid arthritis. The CDR3 runs from the conserved cysteine through the conserved F or W. D genes are given only for firm matches. Expanded clones are given a class, and other clones once, few, many or no size at all.

D gene: -
J gene: TRBJ2-2
V gene: TRBV7-3
clone size: -
CDR3 protein: CASSLTGNTLTGELFF
CDR3 DNA: TGTGCCAGCAGCTTAACAGGGAACACACTAACCGGGGAGCTGTTTTTT

D gene: -
J gene: TRBJ1-2
V gene: TRBV29-1
clone size: -
CDR3 protein: CSGGAGNYGYTF
CDR3 DNA: TGCAGCGGCGGCGCGGGGAACTATGGCTACACCTTC

D gene: -
J gene: TRBJ2-2
V gene: TRBV28
clone size: -
CDR3 protein: CASSTGTSWTGELFF
CDR3 DNA: TGTGCCAGCAGTACCGGGACTTCGTGGACCGGGGAGCTGTTTTTT

D gene: -
J gene: TRBJ2-3
V gene: TRBV28
clone size: -
CDR3 protein: CASSWSGSTDTQYF
CDR3 DNA: TGTGCCAGCAGTTGGAGCGGGAGCACAGATACGCAGTATTTT

D gene: TRBD1
J gene: TRBJ2-7
V gene: TRBV5-6
clone size: -
CDR3 protein: CASSSGTGIFIDYEQYF
CDR3 DNA: TGTGCCAGCAGTTCGGGGACAGGGATATTTATCGACTACGAGCAGTACTTC

D gene: TRBD2
J gene: TRBJ2-5
V gene: TRBV15
clone size: -
CDR3 protein: CATSIGLAGEETQYF
CDR3 DNA: TGTGCCACCAGCATAGGACTAGCGGGAGAAGAGACCCAGTACTTC

D gene: -
J gene: TRBJ1-1
V gene: TRBV18
clone size: -
CDR3 protein: CASSPSRTFGTEAFF
CDR3 DNA: TGTGCCAGCTCACCTAGCCGAACGTTTGGCACTGAAGCTTTCTTT

D gene: TRBD1
J gene: TRBJ1-5
V gene: TRBV19
clone size: -
CDR3 protein: CASSKGQVNQPQHF
CDR3 DNA: TGTGCCAGTAGTAAGGGACAGGTCAATCAGCCCCAGCATTTT

D gene: -
J gene: TRBJ1-2
V gene: TRBV7-2
clone size: -
CDR3 protein: CASSFTTGSYGYTF
CDR3 DNA: TGTGCCAGCAGCTTTACAACAGGGAGCTATGGCTACACCTTC

D gene: -
J gene: TRBJ2-1
V gene: TRBV4-3
clone size: -
CDR3 protein: CASSQGGVTEQFF
CDR3 DNA: TGCGCCAGCAGCCAAGGGGGAGTTACTGAGCAGTTCTTC

D gene: TRBD2
J gene: TRBJ2-3
V gene: TRBV9
clone size: -
CDR3 protein: CASSERRGVTDTQYF
CDR3 DNA: TGTGCCAGCAGCGAAAGGCGGGGGGTCACAGATACGCAGTATTTT

D gene: TRBD2
J gene: TRBJ2-3
V gene: TRBV28
clone size: once
CDR3 protein: CASSLFPGLATEANTDTQYF
CDR3 DNA: TGTGCCAGCAGTTTATTTCCGGGACTAGCGACAGAGGCTAACACAGATACGCAGTATTTT

D gene: TRBD2
J gene: TRBJ2-7
V gene: TRBV28
clone size: -
CDR3 protein: CASSLGGNEQYF
CDR3 DNA: TGTGCCAGCAGCCTCGGGGGGAACGAGCAGTACTTC

D gene: -
J gene: TRBJ1-4
V gene: TRBV30
clone size: -
CDR3 protein: CAWGGINEKLFF
CDR3 DNA: TGTGCCTGGGGCGGGATTAATGAAAAACTGTTTTTT

D gene: TRBD1
J gene: TRBJ2-1
V gene: TRBV25-1
clone size: -
CDR3 protein: CASSSSDRKNEQFF
CDR3 DNA: TGTGCCAGCAGTTCATCGGACAGGAAGAATGAGCAGTTCTTC

D gene: TRBD1
J gene: TRBJ1-1
V gene: TRBV4-2
clone size: -
CDR3 protein: CASSRVTQGMNTEAFF
CDR3 DNA: TGTGCCAGCAGCCGAGTCACACAGGGGATGAACACTGAAGCTTTCTTT

D gene: -
J gene: TRBJ2-1
V gene: TRBV7-6
clone size: -
CDR3 protein: CASSLEGNEQFF
CDR3 DNA: TGTGCCAGCAGCTTAGAGGGGAATGAGCAGTTCTTC

D gene: TRBD1
J gene: TRBJ2-2
V gene: TRBV19
clone size: -
CDR3 protein: CARRTPGGDGELFF
CDR3 DNA: TGTGCCAGGAGGACACCAGGGGGAGACGGGGAGCTGTTTTTT

D gene: -
J gene: TRBJ2-1
V gene: TRBV19
clone size: -
CDR3 protein: CASTASAYNEQFF
CDR3 DNA: TGTGCCTCAACGGCTAGCGCCTACAATGAGCAGTTCTTC

D gene: -
J gene: TRBJ2-3
V gene: TRBV7-8
clone size: -
CDR3 protein: CASSLEPDPTADTQYF
CDR3 DNA: TGTGCCAGCAGCTTAGAACCAGACCCCACGGCAGATACGCAGTATTTT

D gene: -
J gene: TRBJ2-1
V gene: TRBV5-5
clone size: -
CDR3 protein: CASSFTLNEQFF
CDR3 DNA: TGTGCCAGCAGCTTTACACTCAATGAGCAGTTCTTC

D gene: -
J gene: TRBJ2-7
V gene: TRBV27
clone size: -
CDR3 protein: CASSPLGVGEQYF
CDR3 DNA: TGTGCCAGCAGTCCACTCGGGGTTGGCGAGCAGTACTTC

D gene: -
J gene: TRBJ1-4
V gene: TRBV10-3
clone size: -
CDR3 protein: CASTTGFDEKLFF
CDR3 DNA: TGTGCCAGCACCACAGGGTTCGATGAAAAACTGTTTTTT

D gene: -
J gene: TRBJ2-1
V gene: TRBV7-2
clone size: -
CDR3 protein: CASRVGGANEQFF
CDR3 DNA: TGTGCCAGCAGAGTTGGGGGCGCCAATGAGCAGTTCTTC

D gene: TRBD1
J gene: TRBJ2-1
V gene: TRBV19
clone size: -
CDR3 protein: CATGQGGTWQFF
CDR3 DNA: TGTGCCACCGGACAGGGGGGGACTTGGCAGTTCTTC

D gene: -
J gene: TRBJ2-7
V gene: TRBV10-3
clone size: -
CDR3 protein: CAIRPGGGGGYYEQYF
CDR3 DNA: TGTGCCATCAGACCAGGAGGGGGCGGCGGCTACTACGAGCAGTACTTC

D gene: TRBD1
J gene: TRBJ2-1
V gene: TRBV7-9
clone size: -
CDR3 protein: CASRSGTGELGSYNEQFF
CDR3 DNA: TGTGCCAGCAGATCCGGGACAGGGGAATTGGGCTCCTACAATGAGCAGTTCTTC